These 2 T cell receptor beta chains were all obtained from the same sample, sequenced in a study of T cells in Graves' hyperthyroidism and ophthalmopathy. Amplified TCR beta CDR3 regions came from RNA transcripts. First-round RT-PCR of the TCR CDR3 relied on the HTBI primer set. One entry per CDR3 protein results from TCRdb running MiXCR on the multiplex PCR reads. The data show 250,000 to 300,000 distinct CDR3 sequences, roughly 15% seen once. Sample: blood. The receptor source for this set is a woman between 40 and 50 years old with Graves' hyperthyroidism that later progressed to Graves' ophthalmopathy.

In its sample, this clonotype was seen many times. V is TRBV20-1 and J is TRBJ2-2; D is ambiguous. Trimming left V 3 bases short and J 1 base short, with 3 bases between. The CDR3 has 12 residues. Germline V CDR1 and CDR2: DFQATT, SNEGSKA (reference sequence). The CDR3 here is CSASRNTGELFF. The CDR3 bases are TGCAGTGCTAGCAGGAACACCGGGGAGCTGTTTTTT.

The rearrangement joins TRBV6-2 or TRBV6-3 to TRBJ2-7, with 10 bases identical to TRBD2. From germline, CDR1 is MNHEY and CDR2 SVGEGT. The V segment lost 5 bases and the J segment 2 bases; nucleotides outside the gene matches: 6. The CDR3 contains 15 residues. In nucleotides, the CDR3 is TGTGCCAGCAGTAACCCAGCGGGAGGGCCCTACGAGCAGTACTTC. It yields the protein CASSNPAGGPYEQYF.